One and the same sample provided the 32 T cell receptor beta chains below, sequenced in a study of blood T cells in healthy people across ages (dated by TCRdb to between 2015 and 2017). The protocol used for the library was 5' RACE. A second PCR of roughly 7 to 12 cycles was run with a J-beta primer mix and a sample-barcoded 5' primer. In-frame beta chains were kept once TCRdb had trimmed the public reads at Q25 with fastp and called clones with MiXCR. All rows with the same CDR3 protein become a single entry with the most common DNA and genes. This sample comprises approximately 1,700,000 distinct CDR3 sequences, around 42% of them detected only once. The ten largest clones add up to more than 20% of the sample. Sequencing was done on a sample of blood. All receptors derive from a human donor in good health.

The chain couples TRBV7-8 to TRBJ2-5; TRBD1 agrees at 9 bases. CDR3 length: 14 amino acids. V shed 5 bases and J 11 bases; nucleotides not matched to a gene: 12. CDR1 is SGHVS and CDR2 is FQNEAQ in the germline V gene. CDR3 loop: CASSPGQGHSEQYF. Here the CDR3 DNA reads TGTGCCAGCAGCCCCGGACAGGGGCATAGCGAACAGTACTTC.

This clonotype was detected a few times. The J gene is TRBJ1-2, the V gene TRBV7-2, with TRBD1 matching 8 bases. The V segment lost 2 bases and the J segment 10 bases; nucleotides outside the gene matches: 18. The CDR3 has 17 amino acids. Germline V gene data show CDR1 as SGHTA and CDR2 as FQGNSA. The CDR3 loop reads CASSLSPSPQGASDYTF. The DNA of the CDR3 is TGTGCCAGCAGCTTAAGCCCCTCGCCTCAGGGGGCATCTGACTACACCTTC.

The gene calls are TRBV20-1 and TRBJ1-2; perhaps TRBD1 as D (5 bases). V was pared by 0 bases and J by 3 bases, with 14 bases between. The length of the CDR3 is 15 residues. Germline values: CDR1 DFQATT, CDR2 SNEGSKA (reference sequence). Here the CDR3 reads CSARDHSGPDYGYTF. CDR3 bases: TGCAGTGCTAGAGATCATTCGGGACCTGACTATGGCTACACCTTC.

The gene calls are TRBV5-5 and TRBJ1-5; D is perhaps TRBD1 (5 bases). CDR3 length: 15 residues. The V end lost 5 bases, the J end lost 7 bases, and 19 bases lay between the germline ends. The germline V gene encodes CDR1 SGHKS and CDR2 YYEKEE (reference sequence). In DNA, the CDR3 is TGTGCCAGCAGACGGGGACCCTTATCGGCACAGCCCCAGCATTTT. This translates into CASRRGPLSAQPQHF.

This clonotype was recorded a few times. This CDR3 is CASSFAQEFNEQYF. The DNA of the CDR3 is TGTGCCAGCAGTTTTGCACAGGAATTTAACGAGCAGTACTTC. The chain joins TRBV27 to TRBJ2-4, with D maybe TRBD1 (5 bases). The assigned J gene may be wrong: the sequence end matches TRBJ2-7 better. The CDR3 consists of 14 residues. Looked up from germline, CDR1 is MNHEY and CDR2 is SMNVEV (reference sequence).

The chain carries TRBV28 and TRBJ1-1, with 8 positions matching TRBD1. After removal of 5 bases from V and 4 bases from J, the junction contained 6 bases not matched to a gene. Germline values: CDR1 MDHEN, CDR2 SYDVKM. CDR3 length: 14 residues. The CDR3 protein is CASSATGDVTEAFF. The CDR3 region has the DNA TGTGCCAGCAGTGCGACAGGGGACGTCACTGAAGCTTTCTTT.

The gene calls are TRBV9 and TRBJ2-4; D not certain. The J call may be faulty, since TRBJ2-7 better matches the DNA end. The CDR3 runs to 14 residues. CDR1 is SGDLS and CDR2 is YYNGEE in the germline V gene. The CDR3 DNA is TGTGCCAGCAGCCGGCGACGGCTAGACTACGAGCAGTACTTC. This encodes CASSRRRLDYEQYF.

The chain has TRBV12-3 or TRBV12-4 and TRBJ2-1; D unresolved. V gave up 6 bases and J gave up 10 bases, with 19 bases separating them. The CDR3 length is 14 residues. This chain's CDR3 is CASRAGLHPSEQFF. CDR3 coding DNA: TGTGCCAGCAGGGCCGGGCTCCACCCCAGCGAGCAGTTCTTC.

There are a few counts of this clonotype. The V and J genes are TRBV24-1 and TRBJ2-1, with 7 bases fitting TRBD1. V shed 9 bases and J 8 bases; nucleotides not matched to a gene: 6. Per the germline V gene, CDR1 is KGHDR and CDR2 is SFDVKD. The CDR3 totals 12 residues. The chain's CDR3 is CATGKQGDEQFF. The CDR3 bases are TGTGCCACCGGAAAGCAGGGGGATGAGCAGTTCTTC.

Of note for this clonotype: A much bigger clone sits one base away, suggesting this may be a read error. CDR3 region: CSAKDGYNSPLHF. CDR3 DNA: TGCAGCGCAAAGGACGGCTATAATTCACCCCTCCACTTT. The genes are TRBV29-1 and TRBJ1-6; D not certain. The germline V gene has CDR1 SQVTM and CDR2 ANQGSEA. The ends were cut back, 7 bases at V and 3 bases at J, with 10 bases in the middle. CDR3 length: 13 amino acids.

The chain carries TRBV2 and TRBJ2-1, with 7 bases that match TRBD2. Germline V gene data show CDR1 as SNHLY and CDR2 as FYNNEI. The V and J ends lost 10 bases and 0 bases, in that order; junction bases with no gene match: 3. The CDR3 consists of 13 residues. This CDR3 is CATSGTSYNEQFF. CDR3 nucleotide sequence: TGTGCCACTAGCGGAACCTCCTACAATGAGCAGTTCTTC.

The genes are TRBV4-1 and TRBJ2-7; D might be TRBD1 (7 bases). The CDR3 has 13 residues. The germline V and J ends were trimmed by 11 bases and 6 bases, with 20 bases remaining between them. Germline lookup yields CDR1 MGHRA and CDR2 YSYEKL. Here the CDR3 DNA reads TGCGCCGGAGGGGGCCAGGGGAGTTGCGAGCAGTACTTC. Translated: CAGGGQGSCEQYF.

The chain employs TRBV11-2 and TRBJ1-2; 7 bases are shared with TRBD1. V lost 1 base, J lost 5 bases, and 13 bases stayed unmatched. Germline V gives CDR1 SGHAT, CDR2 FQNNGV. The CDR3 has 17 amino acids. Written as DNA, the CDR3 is TGTGCCAGCAGCTTAGCCTCAGCTACCAGGGGGTCGTATGGCTACACCTTC. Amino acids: CASSLASATRGSYGYTF. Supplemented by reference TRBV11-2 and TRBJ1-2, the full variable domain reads EAGVAQSPRYKIIEKRQSVAFWCNPISGHATLYWYQQILGQGPKLLIQFQNNGVVDDSQLPKDRFSAERLKGVDSTLKIQPAKLEDSAVYLCASSLASATRGSYGYTFGSGTRLTVV.

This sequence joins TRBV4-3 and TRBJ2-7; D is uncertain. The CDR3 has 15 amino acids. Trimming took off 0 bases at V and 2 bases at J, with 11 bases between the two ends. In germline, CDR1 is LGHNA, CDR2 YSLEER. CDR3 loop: CASSQERWEAYEQYF. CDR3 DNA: TGCGCCAGCAGCCAAGAGAGGTGGGAAGCCTACGAGCAGTACTTC.

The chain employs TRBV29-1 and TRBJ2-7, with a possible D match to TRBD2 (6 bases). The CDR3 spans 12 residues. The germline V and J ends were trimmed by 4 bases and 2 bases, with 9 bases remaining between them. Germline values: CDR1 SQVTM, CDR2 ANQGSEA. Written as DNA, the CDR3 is TGCAGCGTTGTGCCGGGGGCCTACGAGCAGTACTTC. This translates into CSVVPGAYEQYF.

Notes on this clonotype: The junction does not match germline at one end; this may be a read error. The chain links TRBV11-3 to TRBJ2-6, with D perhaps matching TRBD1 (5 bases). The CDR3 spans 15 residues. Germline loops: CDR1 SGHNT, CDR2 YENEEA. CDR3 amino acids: CASSSGFSGADVLTF. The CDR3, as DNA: TGTGCCAGCAGCTCCGGATTCTCTGGGGCCGACGTCCTGACTTTC.

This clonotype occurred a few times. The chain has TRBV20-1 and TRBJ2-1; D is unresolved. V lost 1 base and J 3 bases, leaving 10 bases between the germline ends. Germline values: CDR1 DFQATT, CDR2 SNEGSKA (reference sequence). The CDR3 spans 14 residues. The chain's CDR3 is CSARGITGYNEQFF. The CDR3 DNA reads TGCAGTGCTAGAGGCATAACGGGCTACAATGAGCAGTTCTTC.

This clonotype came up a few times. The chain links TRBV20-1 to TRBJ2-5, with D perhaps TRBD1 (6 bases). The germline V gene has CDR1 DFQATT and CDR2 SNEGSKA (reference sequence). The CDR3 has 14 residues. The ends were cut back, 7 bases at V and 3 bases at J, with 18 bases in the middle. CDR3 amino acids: CSGLRGSFEETQYF. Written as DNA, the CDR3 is TGCAGTGGGCTAAGGGGGTCGTTCGAAGAGACCCAGTACTTC.

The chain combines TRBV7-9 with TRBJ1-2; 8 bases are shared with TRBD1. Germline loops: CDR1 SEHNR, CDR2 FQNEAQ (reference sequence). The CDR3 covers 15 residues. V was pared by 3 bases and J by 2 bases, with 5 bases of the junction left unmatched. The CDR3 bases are TGTGCCAGCAGCTTTGGACAGGGCATCAACTATGGCTACACCTTC. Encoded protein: CASSFGQGINYGYTF.

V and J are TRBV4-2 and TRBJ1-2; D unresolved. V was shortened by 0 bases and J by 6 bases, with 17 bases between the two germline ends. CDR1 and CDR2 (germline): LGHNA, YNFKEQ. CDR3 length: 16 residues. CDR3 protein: CASSQDGQRRGDGYTF. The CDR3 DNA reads TGTGCCAGCAGCCAAGATGGTCAGAGGCGGGGAGATGGCTACACCTTC.

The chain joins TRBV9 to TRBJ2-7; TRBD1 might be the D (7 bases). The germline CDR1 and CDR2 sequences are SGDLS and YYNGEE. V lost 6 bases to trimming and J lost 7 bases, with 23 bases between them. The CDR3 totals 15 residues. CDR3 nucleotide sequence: TGTGCCAGCACGGAGGGGGCTAGCCCCAACAATGAGCAGTACTTC. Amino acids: CASTEGASPNNEQYF.

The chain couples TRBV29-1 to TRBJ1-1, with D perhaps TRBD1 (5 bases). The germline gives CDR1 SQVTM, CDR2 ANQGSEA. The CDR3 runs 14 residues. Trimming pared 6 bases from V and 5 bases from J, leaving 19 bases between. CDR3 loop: CSVLQGWGLTEAFF. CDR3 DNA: TGCAGCGTCCTACAAGGTTGGGGCCTGACTGAAGCTTTCTTT.

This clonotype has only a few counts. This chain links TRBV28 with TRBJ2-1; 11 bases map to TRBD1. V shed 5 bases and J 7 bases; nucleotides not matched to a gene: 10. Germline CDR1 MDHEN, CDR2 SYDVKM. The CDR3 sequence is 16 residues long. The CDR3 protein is CASSVPGQGVQNEQFF. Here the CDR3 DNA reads TGTGCCAGCAGTGTACCGGGACAGGGGGTCCAAAATGAGCAGTTCTTC.

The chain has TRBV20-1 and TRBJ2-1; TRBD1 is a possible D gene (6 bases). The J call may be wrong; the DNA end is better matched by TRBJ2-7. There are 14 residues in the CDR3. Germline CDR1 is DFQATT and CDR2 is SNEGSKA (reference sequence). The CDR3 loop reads CSARDLQTQGGQYF. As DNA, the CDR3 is TGCAGTGCTAGAGATCTCCAGACACAGGGCGGGCAGTACTTC.

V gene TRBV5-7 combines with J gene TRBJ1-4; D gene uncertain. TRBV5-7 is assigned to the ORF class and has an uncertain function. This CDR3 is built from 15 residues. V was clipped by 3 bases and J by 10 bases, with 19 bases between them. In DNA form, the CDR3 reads TGTGCCAGCAGCTCCGGAGGGTTAGATAAGGGAAAACTGTTTTTT. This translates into CASSSGGLDKGKLFF.

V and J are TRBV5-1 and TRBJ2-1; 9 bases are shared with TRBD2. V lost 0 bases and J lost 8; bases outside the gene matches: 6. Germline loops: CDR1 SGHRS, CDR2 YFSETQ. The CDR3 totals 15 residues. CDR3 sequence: CASSLVRGGPYEQFF. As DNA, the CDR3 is TGCGCCAGCAGCTTGGTGCGGGGGGGCCCCTATGAGCAGTTCTTC. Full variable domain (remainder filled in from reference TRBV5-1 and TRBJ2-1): KAGVTQTPRYLIKTRGQQVTLSCSPISGHRSVSWYQQTPGQGLQFLFEYFSETQRNKGNFPGRFSGRQFSNSRSEMNVSTLELGDSALYLCASSLVRGGPYEQFFGPGTRLTVL.

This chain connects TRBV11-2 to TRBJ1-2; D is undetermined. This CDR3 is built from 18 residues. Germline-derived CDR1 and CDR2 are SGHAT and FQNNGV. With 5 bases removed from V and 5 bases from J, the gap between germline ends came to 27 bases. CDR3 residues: CASSQTSSGLSPGYGYTF. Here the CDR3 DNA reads TGTGCCAGCAGCCAAACTTCTAGCGGGTTGTCCCCTGGATATGGCTACACCTTC. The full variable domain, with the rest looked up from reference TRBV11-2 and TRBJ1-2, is EAGVAQSPRYKIIEKRQSVAFWCNPISGHATLYWYQQILGQGPKLLIQFQNNGVVDDSQLPKDRFSAERLKGVDSTLKIQPAKLEDSAVYLCASSQTSSGLSPGYGYTFGSGTRLTVV.

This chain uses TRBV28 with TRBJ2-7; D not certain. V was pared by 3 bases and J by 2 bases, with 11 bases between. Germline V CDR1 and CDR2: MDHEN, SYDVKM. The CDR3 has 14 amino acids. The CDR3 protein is CASSLAAATYEQYF. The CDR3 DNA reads TGTGCCAGCAGTTTGGCGGCAGCCACCTACGAGCAGTACTTC.

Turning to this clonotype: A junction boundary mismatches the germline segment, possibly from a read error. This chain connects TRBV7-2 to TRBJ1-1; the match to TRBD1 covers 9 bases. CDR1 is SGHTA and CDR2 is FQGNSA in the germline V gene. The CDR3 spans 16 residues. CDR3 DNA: TGTGCCAGCAGACCTCAACAGGGGGCGAGGAACGCTGAAGCTTTCTTT. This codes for CASRPQQGARNAEAFF.

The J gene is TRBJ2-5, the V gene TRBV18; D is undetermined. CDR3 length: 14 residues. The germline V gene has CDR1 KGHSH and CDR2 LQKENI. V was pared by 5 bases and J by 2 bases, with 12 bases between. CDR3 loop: CASSMRSSQETQYF. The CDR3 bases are TGTGCCAGCTCAATGAGGAGTTCGCAAGAGACCCAGTACTTC.

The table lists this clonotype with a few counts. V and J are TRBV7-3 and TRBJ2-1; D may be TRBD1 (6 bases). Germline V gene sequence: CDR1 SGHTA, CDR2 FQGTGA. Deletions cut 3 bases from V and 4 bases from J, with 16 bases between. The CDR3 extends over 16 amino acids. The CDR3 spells CASSFSSWGQYNEQFF. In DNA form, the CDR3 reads TGTGCCAGCAGCTTTAGTTCCTGGGGGCAGTACAATGAGCAGTTCTTC.

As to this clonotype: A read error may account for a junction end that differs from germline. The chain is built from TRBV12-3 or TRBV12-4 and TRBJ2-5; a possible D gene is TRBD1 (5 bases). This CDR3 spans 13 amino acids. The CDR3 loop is CVSRLGAVRTQYF. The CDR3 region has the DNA TGTGTCAGCAGATTAGGGGCCGTGCGGACCCAGTACTTC.